Listed here are 18 T cell receptor beta chains from one sample, sequenced in a study of T-cell memory formation after mild COVID-19. TCRdb called the 5' RACE reads again in MiXCR, with one record for every CDR3 protein. The sample lists 200,000 to 300,000 distinct CDR3 sequences, over 9% occurring once. Specimen: PBMCs or a T cell subset sorted from them (not recorded which). The receptors derive from a man aged 18-30 years who had mild COVID-19 (a few samples of this study predate the infection). Cell type and time point are not known.

The chain couples TRBV20-1 to TRBJ2-3, with 12 bases matching TRBD2. V shed 1 base and J 2 bases; nucleotides not matched to a gene: 7. CDR1 and CDR2 (germline): DFQATT, SNEGSKA (reference sequence). This CDR3 comprises 17 residues. CDR3 DNA sequence: TGCAGTGCTAGAGTACCCACTAGCGGGGGGTTCACAGATACGCAGTATTTT. As protein: CSARVPTSGGFTDTQYF.

This clonotype appeared a few times. The rearrangement joins TRBV7-2 to TRBJ2-3; 7 bases are a match to TRBD1. The ends lost 1 base at V and 9 bases at J; junction bases unmatched: 7. This CDR3 region has 14 residues. From germline, CDR1 is SGHTA and CDR2 FQGNSA. CDR3 loop: CASSLGGGPTTQYF. In nucleotides, the CDR3 is TGTGCCAGCAGCTTAGGAGGGGGCCCTACAACGCAGTATTTT.

The V gene is TRBV5-1, the J gene TRBJ1-4; 11 bases are shared with TRBD1. The CDR3 is 15 residues long. Germline CDR1 and CDR2: SGHRS and YFSETQ. V was pared by 0 bases and J by 7 bases, with 2 bases of the junction left unmatched. CDR3 loop: CASSLVGTGGEKLFF. In nucleotides, the CDR3 is TGCGCCAGCAGCTTGGTCGGGACAGGGGGTGAAAAACTGTTTTTT.

V usage is TRBV4-3 and J usage is TRBJ2-3; D uncertain. Germline V gives CDR1 LGHNA, CDR2 YSLEER. The CDR3 has 16 amino acids. Trimming removed 0 bases at V and 1 base at J, with 11 bases between. The CDR3 sequence is CASSQDGGARTDTQYF. The CDR3 DNA sequence: TGCGCCAGCAGCCAAGATGGCGGAGCCCGCACAGATACGCAGTATTTT.

This sequence joins TRBV20-1 and TRBJ2-1; TRBD1 matches at 7 bases. This CDR3 has 15 amino acids. The ends lost 0 bases at V and 9 bases at J; junction bases unmatched: 11. Germline lookup yields CDR1 DFQATT and CDR2 SNEGSKA (reference sequence). The CDR3 protein is CSARDEGATGSEQFF. As DNA, the CDR3 is TGCAGTGCTAGAGATGAGGGGGCTACCGGTAGTGAGCAGTTCTTC.

This clonotype showed up just a few times. The J gene is TRBJ2-2, the V gene TRBV18, with D perhaps given as TRBD1 or TRBD2 (5 bases each). The CDR3 consists of 13 residues. CDR1 is KGHSH, CDR2 LQKENI, per germline. V lost 3 bases, J lost 9 bases, and 11 bases lay in between. Written as DNA, the CDR3 is TGTGCCAGCTCACCGGGACCCCGGAGGGAGCTGTTTTTT. Residues: CASSPGPRRELFF. The whole variable domain, filled in from reference TRBV18 and TRBJ2-2, reads NAGVMQNPRHLVRRRGQEARLRCSPMKGHSHVYWYRQLPEEGLKFMVYLQKENIIDESGMPKERFSAEFPKEGPSILRIQQVVRGDSAAYFCASSPGPRRELFFGEGSRLTVL.

This clonotype was observed many times. The V call is TRBV9, the J call TRBJ2-1; 7 nucleotides agree with TRBD2. The CDR3 runs 16 residues. Looked up from germline, CDR1 is SGDLS and CDR2 is YYNGEE. The V gene end was trimmed by 0 bases and the J gene end by 6 bases; junction bases not matched to a gene: 9. The CDR3 is CASSVGPLRGTNEQFF. CDR3 DNA sequence: TGTGCCAGCAGCGTAGGCCCTTTGCGGGGGACCAATGAGCAGTTCTTC.

This chain links TRBV5-1 with TRBJ2-3, with D tentatively TRBD2 (6 bases). The CDR3 sequence is 17 residues long. Deletions cut 0 bases from V and 0 bases from J, with 14 bases between. Germline V gene lookup returns CDR1 SGHRS and CDR2 YFSETQ. The CDR3 protein is CASSLGDFWTSTDTQYF. In nucleotides, the CDR3 is TGCGCCAGCAGCTTGGGGGACTTCTGGACTAGCACAGATACGCAGTATTTT.

This clonotype was counted between two and nine times. The chain is built from TRBV5-1 and TRBJ1-2; D is perhaps TRBD1 (5 bases). The ends were cut back, 3 bases at V and 5 bases at J, with 11 bases in the middle. Per germline, CDR1 SGHRS and CDR2 YFSETQ. The CDR3 totals 13 residues. Here the CDR3 DNA reads TGCGCCAGCAGCTGGGCAGGGAATTATGGCTACACCTTC. This encodes CASSWAGNYGYTF.

The V and J genes are TRBV11-2 and TRBJ2-5; D is perhaps TRBD1 (5 bases). V lost 5 bases to trimming and J lost 3 bases, with 13 bases between them. This CDR3 has 14 amino acids. Germline-derived CDR1 and CDR2 are SGHAT and FQNNGV. This CDR3 is CASSSFRGKETQYF. Written as DNA, the CDR3 is TGTGCCAGCAGCAGCTTTAGGGGAAAAGAGACCCAGTACTTC.

This clonotype was seen at least ten times. CDR3 nucleotides: TGCGCCAGCAGCCGAAGCCCCCGGACTAGTGGGAATGAGCAGTTCTTC. This codes for CASSRSPRTSGNEQFF. The rearrangement links TRBV4-1 to TRBJ2-1, with 7 bases identical to TRBD2. The germline gives CDR1 MGHRA, CDR2 YSYEKL. Unmatched junction bases numbered 13, after V lost 4 bases and J lost 7 bases. The CDR3 has 16 residues.

This clonotype occurred a few times. The V gene is TRBV3-1, the J gene TRBJ2-5; TRBD2 aligns across 8 bases. This CDR3 is 12 amino acids long. Germline CDR1 is LGHDT and CDR2 is YNNKEL (reference sequence). V was clipped by 4 bases and J by 6 bases; unmatched bases: 1. CDR3 protein: CASSRGRKTQYF. In DNA, the CDR3 is TGTGCCAGCAGCCGCGGGAGGAAGACCCAGTACTTC.

This clonotype was detected many times. V and J are TRBV12-3 or TRBV12-4 and TRBJ2-5, with TRBD2 as a possible D gene (6 bases). CDR3 length: 13 residues. V gave up 2 bases and J gave up 5 bases, with 9 bases separating them. The CDR3 reads CASSLLGGETQYF. As DNA, the CDR3 is TGTGCCAGCAGTTTACTTGGGGGGGAGACCCAGTACTTC.

CDR3 bases: TGTGCCAGCAGCCCAGGGGTGGCGGGGGGGCTAGATACGCAGTATTTT. Translated: CASSPGVAGGLDTQYF. The rearrangement joins TRBV28 to TRBJ2-3; the match to TRBD2 covers 9 bases. J was trimmed by 5 bases and V by 6 bases; bases with no gene match: 12. Germline CDR1 reads MDHEN; CDR2 reads SYDVKM. The CDR3 sequence is 16 residues long.

This clonotype was found many times. The J gene is TRBJ1-6, the V gene TRBV10-1; maybe TRBD1 (6 bases). Per the germline V gene, CDR1 is WNHNN and CDR2 is SYGVQD (reference sequence). With 3 bases removed from V and 18 bases from J, the gap between germline ends came to 18 bases. The CDR3 sequence is 13 residues long. The CDR3 DNA is TGCGCCAGCAGTGACCTGGGACACCCAGGAGGCCACTTT. As protein: CASSDLGHPGGHF.

This clonotype was seen only a few times. The chain has TRBV5-4 and TRBJ2-1; 8 bases fit TRBD2. The J segment lost 9 bases and the V segment lost 4 bases, leaving 9 bases of the junction unmatched. The CDR3 has 14 residues. Germline-derived CDR1 and CDR2 are SGHNT and YYREEE (reference sequence). The CDR3 protein is CASSRTWTSSEQFF. CDR3 coding DNA: TGTGCCAGCAGCAGGACCTGGACTAGCAGTGAGCAGTTCTTC.

The rearrangement joins TRBV12-3 or TRBV12-4 to TRBJ2-5; D is possibly TRBD1 or TRBD2 (5 bases each). The CDR3 length is 13 residues. V lost 5 bases and J 4 bases, leaving 11 bases between the germline ends. The CDR3 DNA reads as TGTGCCAGCAGTCCCAGGGACCCAGAGACCCAGTACTTC. Its translation: CASSPRDPETQYF.

This clonotype has more than one count but fewer than ten. The rearrangement links TRBV6-5 to TRBJ2-5, with 9 bases identical to TRBD2. In germline, CDR1 is MNHEY, CDR2 SVGAGI. The CDR3 has 15 amino acids. V was pared by 7 bases and J by 3 bases, with 9 bases of the junction left unmatched. The CDR3 sequence: CASTSGGGGKETQYF. The CDR3, as DNA: TGTGCCAGCACCTCCGGCGGGGGGGGAAAAGAGACCCAGTACTTC.